This paragraph covers one T cell receptor beta chain sequence. No antigen is known for it. This CDR3 spans 17 amino acids. The junction had 12 bases not matched to a gene; V was cut back by 2 bases and J by 8 bases. This sample was taken from a study of cytomegalovirus exposure and HLA in healthy donors. Whole-study results and caveats: High specificity and sensitivity for cytomegalovirus status were reported for the classifier. A few chains tied to CMV proved CMV antigen-specific in vitro.

Sequenced by immunoSEQ multiplex PCR; TCRdb stores in-frame clones only, minus some. The data contain about 110,000 clones, roughly 84% of them singletons. The chain is built from TRBV6-7 and TRBJ2-1; 10 bases align to TRBD2. TRBV6-7 is an ORF; its function is uncertain. The TCR originated in a young woman in good health and CMV-seronegative. The sequenced sample consisted of PBMCs. In DNA form, the CDR3 reads TGTGCCAGCAGTTACCCCATAGCGGGGGGTCGTGGGGATGAGCAGTTCTTC. It yields the protein CASSYPIAGGRGDEQFF.